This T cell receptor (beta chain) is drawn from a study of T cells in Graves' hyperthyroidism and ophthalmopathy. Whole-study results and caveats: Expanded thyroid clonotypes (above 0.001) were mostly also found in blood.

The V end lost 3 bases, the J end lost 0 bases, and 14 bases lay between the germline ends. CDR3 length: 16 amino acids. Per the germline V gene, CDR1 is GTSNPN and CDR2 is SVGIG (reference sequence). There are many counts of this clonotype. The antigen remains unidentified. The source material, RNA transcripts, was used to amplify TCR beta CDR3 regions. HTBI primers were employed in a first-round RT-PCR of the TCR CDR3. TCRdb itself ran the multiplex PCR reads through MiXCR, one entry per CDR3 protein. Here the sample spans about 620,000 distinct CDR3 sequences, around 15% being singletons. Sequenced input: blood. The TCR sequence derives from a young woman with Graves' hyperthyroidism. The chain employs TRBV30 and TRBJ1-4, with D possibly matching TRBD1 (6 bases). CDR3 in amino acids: CAWSAARTATNEKLFF. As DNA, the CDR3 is TGTGCCTGGAGCGCCGCCCGGACAGCAACTAATGAAAAACTGTTTTTT.